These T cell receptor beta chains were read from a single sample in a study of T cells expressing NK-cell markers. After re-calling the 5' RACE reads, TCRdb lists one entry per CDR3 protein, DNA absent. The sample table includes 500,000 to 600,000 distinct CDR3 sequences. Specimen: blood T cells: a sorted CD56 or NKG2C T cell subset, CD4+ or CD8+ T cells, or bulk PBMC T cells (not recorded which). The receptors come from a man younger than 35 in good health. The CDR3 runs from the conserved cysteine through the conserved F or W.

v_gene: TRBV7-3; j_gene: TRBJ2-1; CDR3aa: CASTLSPGDYNEQFF
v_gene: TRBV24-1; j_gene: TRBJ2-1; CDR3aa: CATSDLVGAGRGEQFF
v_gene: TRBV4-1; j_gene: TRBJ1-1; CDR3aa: CASSQDRQGVTEAFF
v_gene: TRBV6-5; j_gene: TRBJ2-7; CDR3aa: CASSYVSEQYF
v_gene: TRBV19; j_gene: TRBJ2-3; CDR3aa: CASKPIGVSTDTQYF
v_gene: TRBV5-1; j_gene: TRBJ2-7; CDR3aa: CASSEDLERVGEQYF
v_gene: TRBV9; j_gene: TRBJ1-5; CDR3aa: CASSEGAWDRGQPQHF
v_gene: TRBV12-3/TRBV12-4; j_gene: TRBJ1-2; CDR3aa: CASSFTRETVYGYTF
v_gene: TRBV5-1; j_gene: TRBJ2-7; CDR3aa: CASSVNPIGEQYF
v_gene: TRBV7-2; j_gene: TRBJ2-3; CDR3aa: CASSLTSGRFADTQYF
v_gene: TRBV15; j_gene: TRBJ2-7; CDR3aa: CATGSGRGLGEQYF
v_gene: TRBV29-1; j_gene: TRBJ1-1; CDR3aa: CSVEGTGSDEAFF
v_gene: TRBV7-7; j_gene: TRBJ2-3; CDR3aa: CASSLAGHGTDTQYF
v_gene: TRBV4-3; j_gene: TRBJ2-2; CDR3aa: CASSQEWGARAGLFF
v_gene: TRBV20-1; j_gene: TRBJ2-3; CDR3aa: CSAKWDKGLDTQYF
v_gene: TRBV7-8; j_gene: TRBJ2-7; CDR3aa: CASSPRVGQRTTYEQYF
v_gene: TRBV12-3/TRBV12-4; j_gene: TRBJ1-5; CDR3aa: CASSSDAGNQPQHF
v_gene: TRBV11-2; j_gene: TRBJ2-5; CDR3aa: CASSLTGVLRNGGTQYF
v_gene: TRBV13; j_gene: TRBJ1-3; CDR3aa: CASSSGQKYSGNTIYF
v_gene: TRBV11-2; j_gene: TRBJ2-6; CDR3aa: CASSLVGVGLAGVSGANVLTF
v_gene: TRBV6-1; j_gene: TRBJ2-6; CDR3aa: CASSDPAGNSGSGANVLTF
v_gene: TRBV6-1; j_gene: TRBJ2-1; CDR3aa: CASSELTGGGRGLGNNEQFF
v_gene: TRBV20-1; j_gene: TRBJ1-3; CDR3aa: CSAARSGSGNTIYF
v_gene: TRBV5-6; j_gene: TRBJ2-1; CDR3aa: CASREGLEYNEQFF
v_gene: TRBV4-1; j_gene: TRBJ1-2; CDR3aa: CASSQTGSYGYTF
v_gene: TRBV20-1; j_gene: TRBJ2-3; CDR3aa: CSASGEMGDTQYF
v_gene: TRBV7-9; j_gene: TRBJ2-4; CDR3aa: CASSLAPQRGQYF